The 2 T cell receptor beta chains below all came from one sample that was sequenced in a study of siplizumab effects on memory and regulatory T cells. Some clones are missing from TCRdb's copy, which holds only in-frame ones; the method was immunoSEQ multiplex PCR. The top ten hold over 1% of the sample, which has some 97,000 clones, 94% seen once. The sample consisted of non-Treg CD4+ T cells sorted from blood. All receptors come from a human donor in good health.

The chain links TRBV28 to TRBJ2-7; the D gene is possibly TRBD1 (6 bases). Per germline, CDR1 MDHEN and CDR2 SYDVKM. CDR3 length: 15 residues. Trimming pared 4 bases from V and 0 bases from J, leaving 13 bases between. Here the CDR3 DNA reads TGTGCCAGCAGTTCGGGACACCCGAGCTCCTACGAGCAGTACTTC. Protein product: CASSSGHPSSYEQYF.

The chain employs TRBV5-1 and TRBJ1-1; no clear D. Between the trimmed V and J ends, which lost 3 bases and 1 base, there was a span of 7 bases. CDR1 and CDR2 (germline): SGHRS, YFSETQ. The CDR3 is 13 amino acids. CDR3 in amino acids: CASSYTENTEAFF. The CDR3 DNA follows: TGCGCCAGCAGCTATACAGAGAACACTGAAGCTTTCTTT.